Reported below is one T cell receptor beta chain. Compared with germline, one end of the junction differs, possibly owing to a read error. The entry originates in a study of blood T cell repertoires in COVID-19. The overall study: Acute-phase and convalescent COVID-19 samples originated in the United States, Italy and Spain.

The table came from immunoSEQ multiplex PCR; TCRdb's copy has only in-frame clones and leaves some out. The sample lists around 110,000 clones, 82% occurring once. The CDR3 has 12 amino acids. Germline V gives CDR1 SNHLY, CDR2 FYNNEI. The rearrangement joins TRBV2 to TRBJ1-4; possible D gene TRBD1, 5 bases. The clonotype comes from a woman aged 70-85 years with acute or convalescent COVID-19. The sequenced sample consisted of peripheral blood. DNA for the CDR3: TGTGCCAGCAGCGAAGACAGAGAAAAACTGTTTTTT. This translates into CASSEDREKLFF. Supplemented by reference TRBV2 and TRBJ1-4, the full variable domain reads EPEVTQTPSHQVTQMGQEVILRCVPISNHLYFYWYRQILGQKVEFLVSFYNNEISEKSEIFDDQFSVERPDGSNFTLKIRSTKLEDSAMYFCASSEDREKLFFGSGTQLSVL.